The 5 T cell receptor beta chains presented below share a single source sample, sequenced in a study of OX40 agonist ivuxolimab in advanced cancers. The protocol was immunoSEQ multiplex PCR, while the TCRdb copy is restricted to in-frame clones and leaves out a portion. This repertoire shows 60,000 to 100,000 clones, around 86% found once; its top ten account for 0.45% to 0.55%. Specimen: CD4+ or CD8+ T cells sorted from blood, collected in a trial of the OX40 agonist ivuxolimab. Receptors originate from an adult with an advanced solid tumor such as melanoma, head and neck, liver or kidney cancer.

The chain couples TRBV6-5 to TRBJ1-6; 7 bases line up with TRBD1. CDR1 and CDR2 (germline): MNHEY, SVGAGI. The CDR3 has 13 amino acids. The ends lost 5 bases at V and 7 bases at J; junction bases unmatched: 2. As DNA, the CDR3 is TGTGCCAGCAGTAGGGACAGCAATTCACCCCTCCACTTT. This encodes CASSRDSNSPLHF.

The V call is TRBV2, the J call TRBJ2-7; D gene unclear. The CDR3 has 10 amino acids. V lost 2 bases, J lost 4 bases, and 0 bases lay in between. The germline V gene encodes CDR1 SNHLY and CDR2 FYNNEI. CDR3 sequence reads: CASSEYEQYF. CDR3 nucleotides: TGTGCCAGCAGTGAATACGAGCAGTACTTC.

The chain employs TRBV5-4 and TRBJ2-6; D perhaps matches TRBD2 (5 bases). The CDR3 has 17 residues. The germline gives CDR1 SGHNT, CDR2 YYREEE (reference sequence). Deletions cut 0 bases from V and 4 bases from J, with 14 bases between. This CDR3 reads CASSLGMRESGANVLTF. In DNA form, the CDR3 reads TGTGCCAGCAGCTTGGGAATGAGGGAATCCGGGGCCAACGTCCTGACTTTC.

The chain is built from TRBV6-1 and TRBJ2-7; 8 nucleotides align to TRBD2. V gave up 5 bases and J gave up 6 bases; unmatched junction bases: 12. Germline lookup yields CDR1 MNHNS and CDR2 SASEGT. The CDR3 is made up of 15 amino acids. DNA of the CDR3: TGTGCCAGCAGTTTCCCAAGCGGGAGTTTGGGCGAGCAGTACTTC. It encodes CASSFPSGSLGEQYF.

The chain uses TRBV7-2 and TRBJ1-5; TRBD1 matches 7 bases. The germline CDR1 and CDR2 sequences are SGHTA and FQGNSA. This CDR3 region has 13 residues. V dropped 6 bases and J dropped 7; count of bases not matched to a gene: 6. The CDR3 region is CASSPQGFQPQHF. CDR3 coding DNA: TGTGCCAGCAGTCCACAGGGGTTCCAGCCCCAGCATTTT.